This entry is about one T cell receptor (beta chain). No antigen is known for it. This sample is drawn from a study of OX40 agonist ivuxolimab in advanced cancers. Study results and caveats: Individuals who were partial responders at 0.1-3.0 mg/kg had clonal expansion that ranked among the lowest. In a subset of nonresponders, normalized T-cell clonal expansion was also low.

The V gene end was trimmed by 6 bases and the J gene end by 6 bases; junction bases not matched to a gene: 10. Germline V lookup: CDR1 MNHEY, CDR2 SVGAGI. This CDR3 contains 15 residues. This table comes from immunoSEQ multiplex PCR, and its TCRdb copy is limited to in-frame clones, with some not included. The table has some 45,000 clones, 75% to 90% seen once. The TCR comes from an adult with an advanced solid tumor such as melanoma, head and neck, liver or kidney cancer. The gene calls are TRBV6-5 and TRBJ2-7; 11 bases fit TRBD2. The material was CD4+ or CD8+ T cells sorted from blood, obtained in a trial of the OX40 agonist ivuxolimab. Here the CDR3 reads CASRSNSGRVGEQYF. For the CDR3, the DNA is TGTGCCAGCAGGTCCAATAGCGGGAGGGTAGGCGAGCAGTACTTC.